The entry that follows covers one TCR beta chain sequence. Its antigen is unknown. The record has no base qualities; no much larger clone is one base away. The data derive from a study of shared clonotypes between healthy human individuals (dated by TCRdb to the early 2020s). Concerning the study at large: The cohort comprised two women and a few men aged 18 to 49 years. Different laboratories and diverse techniques were used to prepare libraries and sequence TCR repertoires, to increase sequencing depth and limit assay-specific biases. Leukapheresis yielded between about 0.85 and 10 billion PBMCs per donor. For each donor, CD4 naive and CD4 memory were each run on three plates, CD8 naive on two plates, and CD8 memory on one plate. To estimate repertoire size and how much clonotype sharing occurs between individuals, the study deeply sequenced the blood TCR repertoires of several healthy adults. Here is what the overall study found, with its caveats: The small number of donors limited the genetic and exposure-history diversity represented. Sampling was limited to blood, and TCR repertoires in tissue likely differ from TCR repertoires in blood. Based on pairwise subsampling, the degree of clonotype sharing among donors was expected to be affected by sequencing depth. Incomplete sequencing was indicated by rarefaction of sorted-subset datasets, despite the large sequencing depth. Clonotypes shared by all four sorted-subset donors showed higher generation probabilities than non-shared clonotypes. Sharing across a few donors was observed for roughly 5.4% of naive CD4, about 3.2% of naive CD8, over 2% of memory CD4, and approximately 0.41% of memory CD8 clonotypes. Estimated clonotype richness was generally larger for naive than for memory subsets.

After removal of 6 bases from V and 6 bases from J, the junction retains 8 bases not matched to a gene. For CDR1 and CDR2, the germline V gene lists SGHRS and YFSETQ. The CDR3 covers 16 residues, taking in both the cysteine and the phenylalanine. The retained sequence is limited to the CDR3, 48 bases, with the frame set at the first base. Healthy HIV-negative adults with no recently reported acute infections or vaccinations were included as donors. Only Caucasian adults living in Nashville, Tennessee, USA were represented among the donors. CD4+ T cells were enriched through magnetic negative selection, after which naive cells were positively selected on CD45RA and the remaining negative fraction served as the memory subset. Blood was obtained by leukapheresis, after which PBMCs were separated by Ficoll-Histopaque density gradient centrifugation and cryopreserved in liquid nitrogen vapor phase. Analytical flow cytometry was used to check the purity and quantity of every magnetically sorted T cell population. Genomic DNA was isolated from each sorted fraction and quantified by UV absorbance on a Nanodrop 2000c.

TCR CDR3 regions were amplified from genomic DNA by multiplex PCR using the deep immunoSEQ assay. Genomic DNA extracted from each cell subset was distributed evenly over all wells of several immunoSEQ 96-well plates, and each plate served as one replicate. Each replicate PCR for sorted subsets received around 0.2 ug genomic DNA, equal to 28,000 or so T cell genomes. Purified libraries were measured with a Qubit 3.0 fluorometer, size-checked on a Bioanalyzer 2100, and measured again with the KAPA Library Quantification kit. Every immunoSEQ 96-well plate was sequenced on a separate single-read 150-cycle Illumina NextSeq 550 flow cell. Per the original workflow: Because the immunoSEQ output held only junctional sequences and lacked quality scores, the filtering could not match the filtering applied to full-length reads. To assign V/J genes and CDR3, sequences were annotated using PyIR, a Python wrapper for IgBLAST v1.9, with IMGT germline references. Any read was removed if the V/J assignment was weak (E-value above 1e-6), the CDR3 was missing, or the read contained stop codons, out-of-frame junctions, or ambiguous translated residues. V3J clonotypes were defined by identical inferred V gene, J gene, and CDR3 amino acid sequence. Percentage overlap between repertoires was computed as shared unique clonotypes divided by the size of the smaller repertoire. Three approaches were used to assess repertoire richness: RTK rarefaction, the Chao1 estimator, and Recon v2.1 estimates of unobserved clonotypes. Generation probabilities were computed with OLGA for all TCRbeta clonotypes obtained by the gDNA method from a few donors. As stored in TCRdb, this immuneACCESS dataset retains in-frame rearrangements with V and J assigned. A fraction of the clones does not appear; measured against another copy, unresolved V genes explain less than half of the discrepancy, and the remainder lacks a known reason. The V and J calls and clone size come from that table; D and trimming were worked out from the DNA. In all, the sample holds some 1.5 million clones, and 95% to 97% of those were seen once. The ten largest make up approximately 1.1% of the sample.

Here the chain combines TRBV5-1 and TRBJ2-2, and TRBD2 aligns with 13 junction nucleotides. The clonotype was recovered from a man aged 25 to 45 in good health. The sequencing sample was made of naive CD4+ T cells sorted from blood. The cell subset or site label on this specimen signifies: CD45RA+ positively selected. The bases read TGCGCCAGCAATGGACTAGCGGGAGCGGGGGCCGGGGAGCTGTTTTTT. This translates into CASNGLAGAGAGELFF.